One sample yielded the 13 T cell receptor beta chains listed below, sequenced in a study of blood T cell repertoires in COVID-19. Profiling relied on immunoSEQ multiplex PCR, and the TCRdb table lists in-frame clones only, not all of them. Here the sample spans roughly 120,000 clones, 80% to 90% being singletons. The sequenced sample was peripheral blood. These receptors all come from a woman aged 60-70 years with acute or convalescent COVID-19.

This clone was seen a few times. V and J are TRBV2 and TRBJ1-5; perhaps TRBD1 as D (5 bases). CDR3 length: 17 residues. Germline loops: CDR1 SNHLY, CDR2 FYNNEI. The germline V and J ends were trimmed by 3 bases and 7 bases, with 22 bases remaining between them. The CDR3 loop reads CASSEIKASRVGQPQHF. CDR3 sequence (DNA): TGTGCCAGCAGTGAGATAAAGGCAAGCAGGGTGGGCCAGCCCCAGCATTTT.

The chain employs TRBV3-1 (or the pseudogene TRBV3-2) and TRBJ2-6; possible D gene TRBD2, 5 bases. Germline-derived CDR1 and CDR2 are LGHDT and YNNKEL (reference sequence). With 8 bases removed from V and 0 bases from J, the gap between germline ends came to 20 bases. This CDR3 comprises 18 residues. The CDR3 spells CASGGRPPKNSGANVLTF. CDR3 in DNA: TGTGCCAGCGGAGGCAGGCCGCCTAAAAACTCTGGGGCCAACGTCCTGACTTTC.

The chain couples TRBV12-1 to TRBJ2-5; TRBD1, the D gene given by the table, was not confirmed from the DNA. TRBV12-1 is a listed pseudogene. The CDR3 is 15 residues long. The CDR3 nucleotides are TGTGCCAGCAGCTTTGGGCCGGCAGGGATGGAGACCCAGTACTTC. It encodes CASSFGPAGMETQYF.

The rearrangement links TRBV3-1 (or the pseudogene TRBV3-2) to TRBJ2-5; D perhaps matches TRBD2 (6 bases). Trimming shortened V by 1 base and J by 8 bases, and 14 bases separated the two germline ends. The CDR3 totals 14 residues. Germline assignment: CDR1 LGHDT and CDR2 YNNKEL (reference sequence). Here the CDR3 DNA reads TGTGCCAGCAGCCAAGCTCCGGGAGACCATACCCAGTACTTC. Its protein product is CASSQAPGDHTQYF.

This chain uses TRBV7-9 with TRBJ1-5; D is ambiguous. Germline CDR1 and CDR2: SEHNR and FQNEAQ (reference sequence). V lost 5 bases and J lost 6, with 8 bases in between. The CDR3 is 12 residues long. The CDR3 reads CASSLDIQPQHF. Written as DNA, the CDR3 is TGTGCCAGCAGCCTAGACATTCAGCCCCAGCATTTT.

This chain connects TRBV5-1 to TRBJ1-2; D may be TRBD1 (5 bases). Looked up from germline, CDR1 is SGHRS and CDR2 is YFSETQ. This CDR3 spans 15 amino acids. The V gene lost 0 bases and the J gene lost 6 bases, with 15 bases spanning the gap. CDR3 region: CASSLANIGGDGYTF. CDR3 in DNA: TGCGCCAGCAGCTTGGCCAATATTGGGGGGGATGGCTACACCTTC.

The chain has TRBV6-1 and TRBJ2-7, with 9 bases matching TRBD2. J lost 3 bases, V lost 3 bases, and 6 bases had no gene match. The CDR3 spans 15 residues. Per the germline V gene, CDR1 is MNHNS and CDR2 is SASEGT. Here the CDR3 reads CASSESGLAIYEQYF. CDR3 coding DNA: TGTGCCAGCAGTGAGTCGGGACTAGCCATCTACGAGCAGTACTTC.

The gene calls are TRBV6-5 and TRBJ1-6, with 8 bases identical to TRBD1. CDR1 MNHEY and CDR2 SVGAGI come from the germline V gene. V gave up 4 bases and J gave up 10 bases; unmatched junction bases: 9. CDR3 length: 15 amino acids. In DNA form, the CDR3 reads TGTGCCAGCAGTTCCCCCCGGACAGGGCACTCACCCCTCCACTTT. Its protein product is CASSSPRTGHSPLHF.

The chain joins TRBV5-1 to TRBJ2-3; TRBD2 matches at 10 bases. Germline trimming cut 2 bases from V and 2 bases from J; bases unmatched to any gene: 11. The CDR3 length is 18 residues. Germline V gene data show CDR1 as SGHRS and CDR2 as YFSETQ. The CDR3 region is CASSFETSGEELTDTQYF. DNA of the CDR3: TGCGCCAGCAGCTTCGAAACTAGCGGGGAAGAACTCACAGATACGCAGTATTTT. The complete variable domain, with remaining parts taken from reference TRBV5-1 and TRBJ2-3, reads KAGVTQTPRYLIKTRGQQVTLSCSPISGHRSVSWYQQTPGQGLQFLFEYFSETQRNKGNFPGRFSGRQFSNSRSEMNVSTLELGDSALYLCASSFETSGEELTDTQYFGPGTRLTVL.

This clone was detected only a few times. The V and J genes are TRBV7-9 and TRBJ1-6; D gene ambiguous. CDR1 is SEHNR, CDR2 FQNEAQ, per germline (reference sequence). The CDR3 is 14 amino acids. V was clipped by 7 bases and J by 4 bases, with 11 bases between them. In DNA, the CDR3 is TGTGCCAGCAAGGAGGAATATTATAATTCACCCCTCCACTTT. Translating it yields CASKEEYYNSPLHF.

V and J are TRBV7-6 and TRBJ2-1, with 8 bases aligning to TRBD1. Trimming removed 1 base from V and 9 bases from J; junction bases left unmatched: 11. The CDR3 consists of 16 residues. CDR1 SGHVS and CDR2 FNYEAQ come from the germline V gene. The CDR3 region is CASSLGTGTGNAEQFF. The DNA for the CDR3 is TGTGCCAGCAGCTTAGGCACCGGGACAGGTAACGCTGAGCAGTTCTTC. Full variable domain (remainder filled in from reference TRBV7-6 and TRBJ2-1): GAGVSQSPRYKVTKRGQDVALRCDPISGHVSLYWYRQALGQGPEFLTYFNYEAQQDKSGLPNDRFSAERPEGSISTLTIQRTEQRDSAMYRCASSLGTGTGNAEQFFGPGTRLTVL.

V usage is TRBV4-3 and J usage is TRBJ2-1; no reliable D call. Per germline, CDR1 LGHNA and CDR2 YSLEER. Trimming pared 0 bases from V and 1 base from J, leaving 10 bases between. The CDR3 is 16 residues long. CDR3 bases: TGCGCCAGCAGCCAAGAGCTCAGGTCATCCTACAATGAGCAGTTCTTC. It translates to CASSQELRSSYNEQFF.

This chain uses TRBV7-2 with TRBJ1-5; D not resolved. The V gene's germline CDR1 is SGHTA and CDR2 FQGNSA. Trimming pared 3 bases from V and 5 bases from J, leaving 8 bases between. CDR3 length: 13 amino acids. As DNA, the CDR3 is TGTGCCAGCAGCTTTGAAGCTTATCAGCCCCAGCATTTT. The encoded protein is CASSFEAYQPQHF.